The rows below give T cell receptor beta chains drawn from one sample of a study of T cells after yellow fever vaccination. TCRdb redid the calling of the 5' RACE reads with MiXCR, one entry per CDR3 protein. The table records roughly 310,000 distinct CDR3 sequences, roughly 8.7% of them present only once. The sample here was PBMCs, taken on the day of the first yellow fever vaccination. The receptors were gathered from a man aged 18 to 30 who received the YFV17D yellow fever vaccine. Both conserved end residues are part of each CDR3.

cdr3_length	v_call	j_call	cdr3_aa
13	TRBV12-3/TRBV12-4	TRBJ2-2	CASSLDLSRKLFF
15	TRBV7-3	TRBJ2-3	CASSSRLAGTDTQYF
16	TRBV7-9	TRBJ2-3	CASSLEGTTHTDTQYF
13	TRBV12-3/TRBV12-4	TRBJ1-2	CASGATRGYGYTF
18	TRBV14	TRBJ2-1	CASSQERDSGYATIEQFF
15	TRBV10-3	TRBJ2-1	CAISGGGGPFNEQFF
14	TRBV18	TRBJ2-5	CASSPQRGGETQYF
11	TRBV5-1	TRBJ1-2	CASSLSGGYTF
16	TRBV15	TRBJ1-5	CATSRVRAGGNQPQHF
13	TRBV4-3	TRBJ1-5	CASSQSWDQPQHF
14	TRBV5-1	TRBJ1-6	CASSLTDYNSPLHF
15	TRBV27	TRBJ2-7	CASALLGANIYEQYF
16	TRBV5-6	TRBJ2-2	CASSLDRGTHTGELFF
14	TRBV19	TRBJ2-1	CASSIRGGYNEQFF
13	TRBV29-1	TRBJ1-1	CSVEDGVNTEAFF
16	TRBV5-1	TRBJ1-1	CASSLANGLGDTEAFF
18	TRBV11-1	TRBJ1-3	CASSSPWGGFTLGNTIYF
16	TRBV4-3	TRBJ2-7	CASSPGGTQGSYEQYF
14	TRBV25-1	TRBJ2-7	CASSESGYLSEQYF
13	TRBV5-6	TRBJ2-1	CARSSVSGGRTVF
13	TRBV5-4	TRBJ2-5	CASSDGNQETQYF